Shown below are 29 T cell receptor beta chains from a single sample sequenced in a study of regulatory T cells in long-lasting Graves disease. The authors built TCR beta libraries using iRepertoire HTBI primers and Arm-PCR of CDR3 regions. TCRdb itself ran the multiplex PCR reads through MiXCR, one entry per CDR3 protein. The data hold fewer than 500,000 distinct CDR3 sequences, with 16% observed a single time. Sample time point: newly diagnosed GD, antithyroid drugs for less than 3 months. TCR sequences were obtained from RNA taken from PBMCs. Another study also made use of these data, one on T cells in Graves' hyperthyroidism and ophthalmopathy.

The specimen comprised peripheral blood mononuclear cells (PBMCs), sampled at new diagnosis, from a patient treated with antithyroid drugs. The receptors stem from a man in his forties or fifties with Graves disease.

This clonotype was picked up a small number of times. The chain links TRBV6-1 to TRBJ2-4, with 8 bases fitting TRBD2. The CDR3 length is 14 residues. The germline CDR1 and CDR2 sequences are MNHNS and SASEGT. The J segment lost 11 bases and the V segment lost 7 bases, leaving 13 bases of the junction unmatched. The CDR3 region is CASTRGGAGSVQYF. The CDR3 nucleotides are TGTGCCAGCACCCGGGGGGGAGCGGGCTCTGTTCAGTACTTC.

This clonotype was detected many times. The rearrangement joins TRBV5-1 to TRBJ2-3; D uncertain. This CDR3 contains 15 residues. Germline V gene lookup returns CDR1 SGHRS and CDR2 YFSETQ. Trimming left V 0 bases short and J 1 base short, with 9 bases between. CDR3 nucleotide sequence: TGCGCCAGCAGCTTGGAGCCCAGGCGCACAGATACGCAGTATTTT. Its translation is CASSLEPRRTDTQYF.

This clonotype showed up just once. The chain has TRBV5-1 and TRBJ2-5; 8 bases line up with TRBD2. This CDR3 contains 14 residues. Germline V gene sequence: CDR1 SGHRS, CDR2 YFSETQ. Losses at the gene ends were 2 bases for V and 1 base for J; bases not matched to a gene: 1. CDR3 amino acids: CASSFSGAQETQYF. The DNA of the CDR3 is TGCGCCAGCAGCTTTAGCGGGGCCCAAGAGACCCAGTACTTC.

This clonotype appeared many times. This chain uses TRBV20-1 with TRBJ2-1; D is perhaps TRBD2 (6 bases). The CDR3 sequence is 12 residues long. Trimming removed 6 bases from V and 8 bases from J, with 14 bases in between. Germline-derived CDR1 and CDR2 are DFQATT and SNEGSKA (reference sequence). CDR3 nucleotide sequence: TGCAGTGCGCGGGACTCACGCCATGAGCAGTTCTTC. Protein sequence: CSARDSRHEQFF.

J is TRBJ1-6 and V is TRBV7-2; TRBD1 aligns across 8 bases. The CDR3 has 15 amino acids. Trimming cost V 3 bases and J 8 bases; bases outside gene matches: 6. Germline V gene lookup returns CDR1 SGHTA and CDR2 FQGNSA. Here the CDR3 reads CASSFQGAVYSPLHF. DNA for the CDR3: TGTGCCAGCAGCTTTCAGGGGGCAGTATATTCACCCCTCCACTTT.

This clonotype was found many times. V gene TRBV18 combines with J gene TRBJ2-7; TRBD1 aligns across 8 bases. J lost 6 bases, V lost 3 bases, and 4 bases had no gene match. From germline, CDR1 is KGHSH and CDR2 LQKENI. This CDR3 region has 13 residues. The CDR3 loop is CASSPRTGSEQYF. DNA of the CDR3: TGTGCCAGCTCACCTAGGACAGGGAGCGAGCAGTACTTC.

Remarks on this clonotype: This likely traces to a read error, being one base from a far larger clone. The chain combines TRBV2 with TRBJ1-1; D is ambiguous. The CDR3 has 13 residues. V was cut by 6 bases and J by 1 base, with 9 bases left in between. Germline CDR1 SNHLY, CDR2 FYNNEI. CDR3 sequence: CASSSIQNTEAFF. CDR3 DNA: TGTGCCAGCAGCTCAATACAGAACACTGAAGCTTTCTTT.

In its sample, this clonotype was seen many times. This chain links TRBV5-1 with TRBJ1-4; D unresolved. CDR1 and CDR2 from the germline V gene are SGHRS and YFSETQ. V was pared by 3 bases and J by 12 bases, with 12 bases between. This CDR3 has 12 residues. In nucleotides, the CDR3 is TGCGCCAGCAGCTCCGCACCTGGGGAACTGTTTTTT. This sequence encodes CASSSAPGELFF.

This clonotype came up many times. This chain links TRBV2 with TRBJ1-1; TRBD1 is a possible D gene (5 bases). CDR1 and CDR2 from the germline V gene are SNHLY and FYNNEI. The CDR3 loop spans 13 amino acids. V was trimmed by 6 bases and J by 10 bases, leaving 18 bases between them. The CDR3 DNA is TGTGCCAGCAGCCTTCGCGGGGGAGGTGGAGCTTTCTTT. Its translation is CASSLRGGGGAFF.

The chain couples TRBV28 to TRBJ2-1; a possible D gene is TRBD1 (6 bases). V was cut by 6 bases and J by 6 bases, with 30 bases left in between. The CDR3 is 19 amino acids. Germline assignment: CDR1 MDHEN and CDR2 SYDVKM. The CDR3 protein is CASRERSGPGAGWGNEQFF. Here the CDR3 DNA reads TGTGCCAGCAGGGAAAGAAGCGGACCAGGGGCCGGGTGGGGCAATGAGCAGTTCTTC.

This clonotype was recorded a few times. One end of the junction fails to match germline, which may point to a read error. The rearrangement links TRBV6-1 to TRBJ1-2; weak D call: TRBD1 (6 bases). Germline V gene lookup returns CDR1 MNHNS and CDR2 SASEGT. The CDR3 totals 11 residues. The CDR3: CASSEEWTALF. DNA of the CDR3: TGTGCCAGCAGTGAAGAGTGGACAGCCCTCTTC.

This chain joins TRBV20-1 and TRBJ2-7; no clear D gene. The CDR3 is 13 residues long. Trimming removed 6 bases at V and 0 bases at J, with 12 bases between. From germline, CDR1 is DFQATT and CDR2 SNEGSKA (reference sequence). CDR3 loop: CSAPRTDSYEQYF. CDR3 DNA sequence: TGCAGTGCCCCCCGGACGGACTCCTACGAGCAGTACTTC.

V is TRBV12-5 and J is TRBJ2-7; D not resolved. CDR1 LGHNT and CDR2 FRNRAP come from the germline V gene. The V end lost 6 bases, the J end lost 1 base, and 10 bases lay between the germline ends. There are 13 residues in the CDR3. The DNA for the CDR3 is TGTGCTAGTGGCTGGGGTCTTTCCTACGAGCAGTACTTC. It encodes CASGWGLSYEQYF.

This clonotype was picked up many times. The rearrangement links TRBV10-3 to TRBJ2-1, with D perhaps being TRBD1 or TRBD2 (5 bases each). V lost 0 bases, J lost 6 bases, and 18 bases lay in between. The CDR3 is made up of 17 amino acids. CDR1 and CDR2 (germline): ENHRY, SYGVKD. The DNA for the CDR3 is TGTGCCATCAGTGAGTCTACCCCCACCCGGGACGCCAATGAGCAGTTCTTC. It encodes CAISESTPTRDANEQFF.

This sequence joins TRBV30 and TRBJ1-4, with D unclear. The V and J ends lost 5 bases and 9 bases respectively, with 16 bases between them. Germline V lookup: CDR1 GTSNPN, CDR2 SVGIG (reference sequence). This CDR3 has 13 residues. In nucleotides, the CDR3 is TGTGCCTGGGAAAACCCCGTTGAGCAAAAACTGTTTTTT. It specifies CAWENPVEQKLFF.

This clonotype occurred many times. The CDR3 protein is CASSLSKLAGSDTQYF. The CDR3 DNA sequence: TGTGCCAGCAGCTTATCAAAACTAGCGGGATCCGATACGCAGTATTTT. This chain connects TRBV13 to TRBJ2-3; 10 bases match TRBD2. Germline V gene lookup returns CDR1 PRHDT and CDR2 FYEKMQ (reference sequence). V dropped 2 bases and J dropped 6; count of bases not matched to a gene: 8. CDR3 length equals 16 residues.

In this sample, this clonotype turned up a few times. The chain links TRBV12-3 or TRBV12-4 to TRBJ1-2; the D is unclear. Trimming shortened V by 7 bases and J by 8 bases, and 11 bases separated the two germline ends. This CDR3 comprises 11 residues. This chain's CDR3 is CASTLGDGYTF. In DNA, the CDR3 is TGTGCCAGCACCTTGGGCGACGGCTACACCTTC.

The rearrangement uses TRBV11-2 and TRBJ2-5, with TRBD1 matching 9 bases. The length of the CDR3 is 15 residues. Germline V gene data show CDR1 as SGHAT and CDR2 as FQNNGV. J gave up 5 bases and V 5 bases, and 9 bases lay outside the gene matches. CDR3 protein: CASSRGDRAAETQYF. The CDR3 nucleotides are TGTGCCAGCAGCAGGGGGGACAGGGCAGCTGAGACCCAGTACTTC.

This clonotype has only a few counts. This chain links TRBV6-1 with TRBJ2-1, with D perhaps matching TRBD1 (5 bases). Germline V gene lookup returns CDR1 MNHNS and CDR2 SASEGT. The V end was cut by 6 bases, the J end by 4 bases, with 22 bases between. The CDR3 totals 17 residues. The CDR3: CASRSRFQGLSYNEQFF. CDR3 DNA sequence: TGTGCCAGCAGGTCCAGATTTCAGGGCCTTTCGTACAATGAGCAGTTCTTC.

This clonotype showed up many times. The chain uses TRBV6-2 or TRBV6-3 and TRBJ2-1; TRBD1 matches 9 bases. Germline assignment: CDR1 MNHEY and CDR2 SVGEGT. The length of the CDR3 is 15 residues. Unmatched junction bases numbered 11, after V lost 6 bases and J lost 8 bases. The CDR3: CASRAGTGFADEQFF. As DNA, the CDR3 is TGTGCCAGCAGGGCCGGGACAGGGTTTGCAGATGAGCAGTTCTTC.

In its sample, this clonotype was seen a few times. An end of the junction does not agree with germline; a read error may underlie this. The CDR3 loop reads CASSPPRGAPYKQYF. The CDR3 nucleotides read TGTGCCAGCTCACCGCCCAGGGGGGCTCCCTACAAGCAGTACTTC. The V and J genes are TRBV18 and TRBJ2-7; D may be TRBD1 (7 bases). Germline CDR1 reads KGHSH; CDR2 reads LQKENI. This CDR3 has 15 amino acids. Drawing the rest from reference TRBV18 and TRBJ2-7, the complete variable domain is NAGVMQNPRHLVRRRGQEARLRCSPMKGHSHVYWYRQLPEEGLKFMVYLQKENIIDESGMPKERFSAEFPKEGPSILRIQQVVRGDSAAYFCASSPPRGAPYKQYFGPGTRLTVT.

This clonotype was counted ten times or more. This sequence joins TRBV20-1 and TRBJ2-5; D ambiguous. The V and J ends lost 6 bases and 1 base respectively, with 12 bases between them. The CDR3 length is 13 residues. Germline-derived CDR1 and CDR2 are DFQATT and SNEGSKA (reference sequence). CDR3 sequence reads: CSASEERQETQYF. CDR3 bases: TGCAGTGCCTCAGAGGAGCGCCAAGAGACCCAGTACTTC.

The V call is TRBV27, the J call TRBJ2-3, with a tentative D call TRBD2 (6 bases). V shed 10 bases and J shed 5 bases, with 25 bases lying between them. The CDR3 consists of 16 residues. CDR1 and CDR2 (germline): MNHEY, SMNVEV (reference sequence). DNA of the CDR3: TGTGCCAACCAGGAGGGTGGTGGGGCTACCAAAGATACGCAGTATTTT. This sequence encodes CANQEGGGATKDTQYF.

As concerns this clonotype: The CDR3 does not end in the conserved phenylalanine or tryptophan, so this is likely a read error. The rearrangement links TRBV20-1 to TRBJ2-4, with D possibly TRBD1 on 5 matching bases. This CDR3 is built from 14 residues. With 0 bases removed from V and 7 bases from J, the gap between germline ends came to 13 bases. Germline lookup yields CDR1 DFQATT and CDR2 SNEGSKA (reference sequence). The CDR3 sequence is CSARDPQGLNIQYV. The CDR3 region has the DNA TGCAGTGCTAGAGATCCCCAGGGTTTGAACATTCAGTACGTC.

This clonotype was seen repeatedly, ten times or more. The chain is built from TRBV2 and TRBJ2-3, with D tentatively TRBD1 (6 bases). The germline gives CDR1 SNHLY, CDR2 FYNNEI. V shed 4 bases and J shed 4 bases, with 27 bases lying between them. The CDR3 sequence is 19 residues long. The CDR3 DNA reads TGTGCCAGCAGTGGCGCCCTAGGGGCAGGGGCCGATATCGCAGATACGCAGTATTTT. Its protein is CASSGALGAGADIADTQYF.

This clonotype was detected many times. This chain uses TRBV30 with TRBJ2-7; 12 nucleotides align to TRBD2. V lost 0 bases and J lost 0; bases outside the gene matches: 0. This CDR3 is built from 15 residues. Germline V gene sequence: CDR1 GTSNPN, CDR2 SVGIG (reference sequence). CDR3 coding DNA: TGTGCCTGGAGTGTGACTAGCGGGAGCTCCTACGAGCAGTACTTC. As protein: CAWSVTSGSSYEQYF.

The sample holds many counts of this clonotype. The V gene is TRBV11-2, the J gene TRBJ2-2; D ambiguous. Germline assignment: CDR1 SGHAT and CDR2 FQNNGV. The CDR3 extends over 14 amino acids. V dropped 2 bases and J dropped 1 base, with 5 bases sitting between them. CDR3 sequence reads: CASSLRRNTGELFF. CDR3 sequence (DNA): TGTGCCAGCAGCTTAAGGAGGAACACCGGGGAGCTGTTTTTT.

This clonotype was detected only a few times. The rearrangement joins TRBV19 to TRBJ2-1; a weak D match, TRBD2 (6 bases). Germline CDR1 and CDR2: LNHDA and SQIVND (reference sequence). V was pared by 5 bases and J by 12 bases, with 26 bases between. This CDR3 has 16 residues. Here the CDR3 DNA reads TGTGCCAGTAGTCCCTTTGCCCCGGGGGAAAGGAATCGGCAGTTCTTC. It translates to CASSPFAPGERNRQFF.

CDR3 sequence: CASYRDGELFF. Written as DNA, the CDR3 is TGTGCGAGCTACCGCGACGGGGAGCTGTTTTTT. The chain is built from TRBV9 and TRBJ2-2; no firm D call. Germline CDR1 is SGDLS and CDR2 is YYNGEE. CDR3 size: 11 residues.